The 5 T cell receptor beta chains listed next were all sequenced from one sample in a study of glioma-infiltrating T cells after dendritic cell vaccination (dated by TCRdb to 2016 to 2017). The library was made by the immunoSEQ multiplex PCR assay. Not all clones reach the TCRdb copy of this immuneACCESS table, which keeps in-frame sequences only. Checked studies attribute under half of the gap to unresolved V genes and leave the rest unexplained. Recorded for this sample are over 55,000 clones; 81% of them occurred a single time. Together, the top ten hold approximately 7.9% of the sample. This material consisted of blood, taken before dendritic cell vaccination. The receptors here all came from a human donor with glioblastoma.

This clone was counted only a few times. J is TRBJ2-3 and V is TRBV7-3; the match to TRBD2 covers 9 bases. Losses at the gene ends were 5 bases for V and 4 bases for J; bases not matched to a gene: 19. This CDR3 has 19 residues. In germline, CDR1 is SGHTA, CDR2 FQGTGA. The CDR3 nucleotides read TGTGCCAGCAGCCTCCGAGGTGGGGGAGCGGGGGGTCGGGCAGATACGCAGTATTTT. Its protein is CASSLRGGGAGGRADTQYF.

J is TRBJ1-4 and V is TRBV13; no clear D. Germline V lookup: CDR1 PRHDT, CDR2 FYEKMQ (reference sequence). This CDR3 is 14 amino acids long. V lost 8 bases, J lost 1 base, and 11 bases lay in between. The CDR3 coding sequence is TGTGCCAGCGCAGTATTCGAAACTAATGAAAAACTGTTTTTT. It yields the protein CASAVFETNEKLFF. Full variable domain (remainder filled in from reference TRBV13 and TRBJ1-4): AAGVIQSPRHLIKEKRETATLKCYPIPRHDTVYWYQQGPGQDPQFLISFYEKMQSDKGSIPDRFSAQQFSDYHSELNMSSLELGDSALYFCASAVFETNEKLFFGSGTQLSVL.

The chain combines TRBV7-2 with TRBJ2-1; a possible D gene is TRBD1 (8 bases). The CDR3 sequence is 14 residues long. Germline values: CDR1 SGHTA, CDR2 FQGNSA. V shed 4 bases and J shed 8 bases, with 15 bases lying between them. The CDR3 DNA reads TGTGCCAGCAGCTATCGACAGGGGAGGGATGAGCAGTTCTTC. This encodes CASSYRQGRDEQFF.

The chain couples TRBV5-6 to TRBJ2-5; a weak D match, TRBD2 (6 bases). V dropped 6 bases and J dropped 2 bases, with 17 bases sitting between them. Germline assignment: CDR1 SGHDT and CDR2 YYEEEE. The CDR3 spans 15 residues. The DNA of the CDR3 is TGTGCCAGCACTAACTATGGGGGGACGCAAGAGACCCAGTACTTC. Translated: CASTNYGGTQETQYF.

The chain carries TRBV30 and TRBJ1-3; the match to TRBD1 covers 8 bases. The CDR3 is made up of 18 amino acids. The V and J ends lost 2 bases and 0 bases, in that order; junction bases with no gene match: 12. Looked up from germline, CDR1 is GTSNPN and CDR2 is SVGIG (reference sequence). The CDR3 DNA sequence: TGTGCCTGGAGTAATTCGAGGACAGGGCTGTTCTCTGGAAACACCATATATTTT. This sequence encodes CAWSNSRTGLFSGNTIYF.